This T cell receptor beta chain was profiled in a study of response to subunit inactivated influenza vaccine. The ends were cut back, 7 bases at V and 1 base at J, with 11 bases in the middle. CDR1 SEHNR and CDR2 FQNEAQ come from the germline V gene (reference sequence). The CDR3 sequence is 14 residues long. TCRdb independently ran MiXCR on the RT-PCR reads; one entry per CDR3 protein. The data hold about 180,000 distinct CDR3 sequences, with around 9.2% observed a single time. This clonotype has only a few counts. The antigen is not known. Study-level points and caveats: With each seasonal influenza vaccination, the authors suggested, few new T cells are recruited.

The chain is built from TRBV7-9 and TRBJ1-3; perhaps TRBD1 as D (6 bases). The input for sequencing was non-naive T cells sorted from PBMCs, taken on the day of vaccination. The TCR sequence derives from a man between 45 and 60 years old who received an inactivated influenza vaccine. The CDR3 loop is CASTTTGSGNTIYF. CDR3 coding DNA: TGTGCCAGCACCACTACAGGGTCTGGAAACACCATATATTTT.